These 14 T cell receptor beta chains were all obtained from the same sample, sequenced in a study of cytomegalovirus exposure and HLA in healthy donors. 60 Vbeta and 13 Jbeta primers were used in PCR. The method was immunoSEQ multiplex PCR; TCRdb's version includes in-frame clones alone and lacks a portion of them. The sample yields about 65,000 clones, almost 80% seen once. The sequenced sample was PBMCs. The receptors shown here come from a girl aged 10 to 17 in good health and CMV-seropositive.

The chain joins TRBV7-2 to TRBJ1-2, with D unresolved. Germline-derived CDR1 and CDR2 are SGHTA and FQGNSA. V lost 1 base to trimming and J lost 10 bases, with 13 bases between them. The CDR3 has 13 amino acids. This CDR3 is CASSLVPSRLYTF. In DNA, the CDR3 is TGTGCCAGCAGCTTAGTTCCCTCTAGACTCTACACCTTC.

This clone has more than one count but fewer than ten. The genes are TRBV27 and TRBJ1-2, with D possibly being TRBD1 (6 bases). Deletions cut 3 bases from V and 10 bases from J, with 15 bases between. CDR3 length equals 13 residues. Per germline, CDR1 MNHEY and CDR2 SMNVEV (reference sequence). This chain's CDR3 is CASSFYADSLYTF. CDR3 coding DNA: TGTGCCAGCAGTTTTTATGCGGACAGCCTCTACACCTTC.

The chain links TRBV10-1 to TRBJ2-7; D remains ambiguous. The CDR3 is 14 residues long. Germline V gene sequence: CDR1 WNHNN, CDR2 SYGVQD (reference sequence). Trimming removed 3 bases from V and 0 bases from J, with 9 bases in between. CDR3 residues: CASSDPDTSYEQYF. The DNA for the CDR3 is TGCGCCAGCAGTGACCCCGACACCTCCTACGAGCAGTACTTC.

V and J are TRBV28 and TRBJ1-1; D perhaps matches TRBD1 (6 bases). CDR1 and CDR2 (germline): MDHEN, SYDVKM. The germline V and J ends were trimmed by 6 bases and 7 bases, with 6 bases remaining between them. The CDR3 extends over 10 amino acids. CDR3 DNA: TGTGCCAGCAGGGACAGTGAAGCTTTCTTT. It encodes CASRDSEAFF.

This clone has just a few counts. CDR3 nucleotide sequence: TGTGCCATCAGTGTCGGACAGGGGAACACTGAAGCTTTCTTT. Residues: CAISVGQGNTEAFF. V usage is TRBV10-3 and J usage is TRBJ1-1; 8 bases align to TRBD1. The CDR3 has 14 residues. Germline CDR1 ENHRY, CDR2 SYGVKD. Losses at the gene ends were 4 bases for V and 1 base for J; bases not matched to a gene: 2.

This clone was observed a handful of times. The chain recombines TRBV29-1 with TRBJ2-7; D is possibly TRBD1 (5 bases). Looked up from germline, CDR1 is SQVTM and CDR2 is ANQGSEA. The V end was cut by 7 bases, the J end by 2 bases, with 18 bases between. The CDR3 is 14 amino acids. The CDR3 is CSATRTKGPYEQYF. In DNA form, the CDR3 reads TGCAGCGCTACCCGTACGAAGGGGCCCTACGAGCAGTACTTC.

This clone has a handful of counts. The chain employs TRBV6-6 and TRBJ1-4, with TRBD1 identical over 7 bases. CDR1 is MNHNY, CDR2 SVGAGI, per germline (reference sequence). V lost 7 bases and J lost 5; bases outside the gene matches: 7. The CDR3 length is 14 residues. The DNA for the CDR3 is TGTGCCAGCAAAATACAGGGGTTAAATGAAAAACTGTTTTTT. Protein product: CASKIQGLNEKLFF.

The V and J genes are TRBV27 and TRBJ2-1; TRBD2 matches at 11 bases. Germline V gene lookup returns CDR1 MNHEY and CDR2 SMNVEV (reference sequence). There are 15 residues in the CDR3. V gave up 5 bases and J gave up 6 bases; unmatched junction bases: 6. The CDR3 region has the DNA TGTGCCAGCAGTCCTGTAGCGGGAGGGCTCAATGAGCAGTTCTTC. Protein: CASSPVAGGLNEQFF.

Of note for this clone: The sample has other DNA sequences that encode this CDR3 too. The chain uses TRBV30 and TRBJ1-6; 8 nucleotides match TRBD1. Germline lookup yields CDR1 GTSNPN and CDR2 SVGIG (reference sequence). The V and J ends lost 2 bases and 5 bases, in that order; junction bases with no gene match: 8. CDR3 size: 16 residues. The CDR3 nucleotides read TGTGCCTGGAGTACTGGACAGGGAAGACATAATTCACCCCTCCACTTT. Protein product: CAWSTGQGRHNSPLHF. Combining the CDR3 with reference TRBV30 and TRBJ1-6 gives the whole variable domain SQTIHQWPATLVQPVGSPLSLECTVEGTSNPNLYWYRQAAGRGLQLLFYSVGIGQISSEVPQNLSASRPQDRQFILSSKKLLLSDSGFYLCAWSTGQGRHNSPLHFGNGTRLTVT.

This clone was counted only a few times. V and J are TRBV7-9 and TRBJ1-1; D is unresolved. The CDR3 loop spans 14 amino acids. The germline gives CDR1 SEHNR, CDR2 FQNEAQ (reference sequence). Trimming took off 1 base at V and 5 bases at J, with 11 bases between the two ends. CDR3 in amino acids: CASSLGLFETEAFF. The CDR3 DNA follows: TGTGCCAGCAGCTTAGGTCTTTTTGAGACTGAAGCTTTCTTT.

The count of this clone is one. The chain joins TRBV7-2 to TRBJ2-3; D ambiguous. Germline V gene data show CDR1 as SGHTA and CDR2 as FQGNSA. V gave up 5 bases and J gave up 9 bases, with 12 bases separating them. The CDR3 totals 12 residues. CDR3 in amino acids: CASSRARPTQYF. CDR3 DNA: TGTGCCAGCAGCAGAGCTAGACCCACGCAGTATTTT. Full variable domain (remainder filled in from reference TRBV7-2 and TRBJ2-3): GAGVSQSPSNKVTEKGKDVELRCDPISGHTALYWYRQSLGQGLEFLIYFQGNSAPDKSGLPSDRFSAERTGGSVSTLTIQRTQQEDSAVYLCASSRARPTQYFGPGTRLTVL.

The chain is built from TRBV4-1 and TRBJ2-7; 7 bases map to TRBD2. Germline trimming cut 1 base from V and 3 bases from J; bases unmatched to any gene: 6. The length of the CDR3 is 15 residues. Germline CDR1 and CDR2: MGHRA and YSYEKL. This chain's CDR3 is CASSQGRLASYEQYF. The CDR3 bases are TGCGCCAGCAGCCAAGGGCGACTAGCAAGCTACGAGCAGTACTTC.

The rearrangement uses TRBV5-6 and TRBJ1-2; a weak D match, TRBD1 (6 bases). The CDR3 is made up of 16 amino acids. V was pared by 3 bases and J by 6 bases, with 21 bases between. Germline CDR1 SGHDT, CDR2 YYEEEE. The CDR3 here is CASSYNLGHESDGYTF. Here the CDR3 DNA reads TGTGCCAGCAGCTACAATCTGGGACACGAAAGCGATGGCTACACCTTC. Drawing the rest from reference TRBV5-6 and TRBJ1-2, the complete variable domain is DAGVTQSPTHLIKTRGQQVTLRCSPKSGHDTVSWYQQALGQGPQFIFQYYEEEERQRGNFPDRFSGHQFPNYSSELNVNALLLGDSALYLCASSYNLGHESDGYTFGSGTRLTVV.

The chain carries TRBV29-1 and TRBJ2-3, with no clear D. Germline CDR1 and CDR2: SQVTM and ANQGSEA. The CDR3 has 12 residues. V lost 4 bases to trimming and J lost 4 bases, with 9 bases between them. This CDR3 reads CSVASVPDTQYF. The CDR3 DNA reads TGCAGCGTTGCAAGCGTCCCAGATACGCAGTATTTT.